The clone carrying this TCR beta chain has only one observation. The antigen is undetermined. Drug-resistant or recurrent cytomegalovirus affected these solid-organ transplant recipient patients. The data are from a study of T cell therapy after organ transplantation. Study overall: T cell doses, up to 6, came every 2 weeks; follow-up lasted about 27 weeks. The study's findings and limits: Minimal repertoire change after therapy followed marked pretherapy expansions in nonresponders.

This CDR3 region has 17 residues. CDR1 LGHNA and CDR2 YSLEER come from the germline V gene. V lost 0 bases, J lost 1 base, and 4 bases stayed unmatched. Sequenced by immunoSEQ multiplex PCR; TCRdb stores in-frame clones only, minus some. The sample has 44,000 or so clones, about 94% seen once. This sample comprised CD8+ T cells from blood, obtained before autologous CMV-specific T cell therapy. The chain recombines TRBV4-3 with TRBJ2-2; 8 nucleotides agree with TRBD1. The sequence came from a human patient who had received a solid organ transplant and had CMV disease. CDR3 DNA sequence: TGCGCCAGCAGCCAAGATCGGGGGACAGGGAACACCGGGGAGCTGTTTTTT. Its protein product is CASSQDRGTGNTGELFF.